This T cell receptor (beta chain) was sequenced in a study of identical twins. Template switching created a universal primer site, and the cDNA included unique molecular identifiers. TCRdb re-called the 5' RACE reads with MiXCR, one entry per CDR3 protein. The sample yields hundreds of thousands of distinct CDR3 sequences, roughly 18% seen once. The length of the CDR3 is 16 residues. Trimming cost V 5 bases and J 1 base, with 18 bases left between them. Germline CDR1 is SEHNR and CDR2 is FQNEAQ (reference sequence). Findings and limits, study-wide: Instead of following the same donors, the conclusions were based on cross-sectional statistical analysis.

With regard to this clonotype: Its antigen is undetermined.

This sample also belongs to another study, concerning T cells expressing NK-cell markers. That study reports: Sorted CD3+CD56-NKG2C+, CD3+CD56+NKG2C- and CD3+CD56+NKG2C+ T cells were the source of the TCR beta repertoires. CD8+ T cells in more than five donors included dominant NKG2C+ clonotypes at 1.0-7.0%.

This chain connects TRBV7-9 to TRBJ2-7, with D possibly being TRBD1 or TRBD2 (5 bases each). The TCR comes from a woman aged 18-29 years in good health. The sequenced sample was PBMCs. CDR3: CASSRPGTDASYEQYF. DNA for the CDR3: TGTGCCAGCAGCCGCCCCGGGACGGATGCTTCCTACGAGCAGTACTTC.